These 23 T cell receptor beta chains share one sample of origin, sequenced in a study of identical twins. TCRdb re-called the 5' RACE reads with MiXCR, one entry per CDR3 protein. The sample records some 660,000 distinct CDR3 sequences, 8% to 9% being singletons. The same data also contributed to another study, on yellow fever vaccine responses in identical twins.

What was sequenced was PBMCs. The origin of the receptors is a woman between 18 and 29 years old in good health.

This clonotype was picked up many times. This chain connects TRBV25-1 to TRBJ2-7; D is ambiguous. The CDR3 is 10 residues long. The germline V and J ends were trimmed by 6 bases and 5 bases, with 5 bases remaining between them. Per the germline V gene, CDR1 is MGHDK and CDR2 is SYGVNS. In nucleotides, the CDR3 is TGTGCCAGCAGACTGGACGAGCAGTACTTC. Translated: CASRLDEQYF.

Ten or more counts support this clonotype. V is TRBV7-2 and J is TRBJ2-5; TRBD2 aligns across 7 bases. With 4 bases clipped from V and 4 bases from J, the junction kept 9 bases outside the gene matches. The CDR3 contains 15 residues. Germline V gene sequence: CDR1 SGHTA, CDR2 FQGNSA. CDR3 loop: CASSSGREYTETQYF. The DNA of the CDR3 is TGTGCCAGCAGCTCCGGGCGGGAGTATACAGAGACCCAGTACTTC. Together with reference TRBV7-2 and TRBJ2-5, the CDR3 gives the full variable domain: GAGVSQSPSNKVTEKGKDVELRCDPISGHTALYWYRQSLGQGLEFLIYFQGNSAPDKSGLPSDRFSAERTGGSVSTLTIQRTQQEDSAVYLCASSSGREYTETQYFGPGTRLLVL.

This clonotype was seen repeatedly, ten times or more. The CDR3 DNA reads TGCAGTACTCACCTCATGAACACTGAAGCTTTCTTT. It yields the protein CSTHLMNTEAFF. The chain carries TRBV29-1 and TRBJ1-1; no clear D gene. The CDR3 totals 12 residues. Germline V gene lookup returns CDR1 SQVTM and CDR2 ANQGSEA.

The CDR3 is CASSVDFSGTQSGYTF. CDR3 bases: TGTGCCAGCAGCGTAGATTTTTCCGGGACCCAGTCGGGCTACACCTTC. The chain is built from TRBV9 and TRBJ1-2; the D gene is possibly TRBD1 (5 bases). The CDR3 is 16 residues long. V lost 0 bases and J lost 8, with 20 bases in between. Germline V gives CDR1 SGDLS, CDR2 YYNGEE.

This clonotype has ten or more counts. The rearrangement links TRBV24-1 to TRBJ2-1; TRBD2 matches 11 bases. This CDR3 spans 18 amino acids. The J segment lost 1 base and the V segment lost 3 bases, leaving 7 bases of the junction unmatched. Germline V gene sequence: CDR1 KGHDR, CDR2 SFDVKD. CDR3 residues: CATSDRSIAGGSYNEQFF. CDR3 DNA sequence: TGTGCCACCAGTGATCGAAGCATAGCGGGAGGGTCCTACAATGAGCAGTTCTTC.

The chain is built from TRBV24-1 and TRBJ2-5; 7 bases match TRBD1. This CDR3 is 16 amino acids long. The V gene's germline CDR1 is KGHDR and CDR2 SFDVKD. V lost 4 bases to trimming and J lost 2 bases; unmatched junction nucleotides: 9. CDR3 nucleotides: TGTGCCACCAGTGAATTGAGACAGGGCTCTCAAGAGACCCAGTACTTC. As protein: CATSELRQGSQETQYF.

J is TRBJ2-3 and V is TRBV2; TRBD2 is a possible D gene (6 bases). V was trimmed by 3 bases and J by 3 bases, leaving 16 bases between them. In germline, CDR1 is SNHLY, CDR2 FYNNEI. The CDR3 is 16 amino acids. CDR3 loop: CASSDSGEIWTDTQYF. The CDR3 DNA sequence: TGTGCCAGCAGTGATTCGGGGGAGATTTGGACAGATACGCAGTATTTT.

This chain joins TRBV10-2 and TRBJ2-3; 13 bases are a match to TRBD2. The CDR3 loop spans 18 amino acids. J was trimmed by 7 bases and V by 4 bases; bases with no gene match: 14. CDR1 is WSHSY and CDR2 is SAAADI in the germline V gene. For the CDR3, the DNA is TGCGCCAGCAGTGGAGGTTACCCGGGACTAGCGGGATCCAATACGCAGTATTTT. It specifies CASSGGYPGLAGSNTQYF.

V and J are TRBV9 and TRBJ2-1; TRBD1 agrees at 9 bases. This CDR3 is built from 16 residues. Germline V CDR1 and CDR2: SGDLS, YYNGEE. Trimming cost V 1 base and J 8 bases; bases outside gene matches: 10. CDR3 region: CASSVSGTGTDHEQFF. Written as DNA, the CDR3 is TGTGCCAGCAGCGTATCCGGGACAGGGACAGACCATGAGCAGTTCTTC.

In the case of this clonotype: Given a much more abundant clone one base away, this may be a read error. In DNA form, the CDR3 reads TGTGCCAGCAGTTACCCAAGGAGGCAGGCGAACACCGGGGAGCCGTTTTTT. Translated, it gives CASSYPRRQANTGEPFF. This chain uses TRBV6-5 with TRBJ2-2; TRBD2 is a possible D gene (5 bases). The CDR3 is 17 amino acids. Germline V lookup: CDR1 MNHEY, CDR2 SVGAGI.

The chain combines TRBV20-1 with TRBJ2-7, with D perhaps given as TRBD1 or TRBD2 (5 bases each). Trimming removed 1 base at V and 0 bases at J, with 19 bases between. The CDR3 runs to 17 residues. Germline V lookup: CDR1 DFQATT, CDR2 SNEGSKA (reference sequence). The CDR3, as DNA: TGCAGTGCTAGAGGTGGGGGAACCTTTATGAGCTCCTACGAGCAGTACTTC. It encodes CSARGGGTFMSSYEQYF.

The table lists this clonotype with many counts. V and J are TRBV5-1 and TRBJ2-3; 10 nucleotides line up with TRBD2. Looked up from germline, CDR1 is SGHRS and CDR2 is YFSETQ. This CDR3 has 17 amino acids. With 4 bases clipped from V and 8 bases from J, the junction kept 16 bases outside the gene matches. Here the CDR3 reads CASSERGSSGGRGTQYF. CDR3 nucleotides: TGCGCCAGCAGCGAAAGAGGTTCTAGCGGGGGCAGGGGTACGCAGTATTTT.

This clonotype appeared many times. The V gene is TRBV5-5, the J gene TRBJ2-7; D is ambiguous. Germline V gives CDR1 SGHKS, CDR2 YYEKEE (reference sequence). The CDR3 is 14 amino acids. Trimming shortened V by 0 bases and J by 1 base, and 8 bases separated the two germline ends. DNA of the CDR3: TGTGCCAGCAGCTTGGCCTCCCTGTCCTACGAGCAGTACTTC. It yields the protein CASSLASLSYEQYF.

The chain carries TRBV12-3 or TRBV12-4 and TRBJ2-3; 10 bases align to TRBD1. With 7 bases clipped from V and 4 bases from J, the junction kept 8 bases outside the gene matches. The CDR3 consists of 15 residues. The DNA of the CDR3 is TGTGCCAGCAAACCGACAGGGGGCCCCCCAGATACGCAGTATTTT. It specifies CASKPTGGPPDTQYF.

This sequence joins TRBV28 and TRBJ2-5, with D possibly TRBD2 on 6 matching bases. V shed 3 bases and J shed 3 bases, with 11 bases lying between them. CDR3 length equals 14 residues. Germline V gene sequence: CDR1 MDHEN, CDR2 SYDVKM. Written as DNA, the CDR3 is TGTGCCAGCAGTTTGAGGCGGACTAAAGAGACCCAGTACTTC. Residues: CASSLRRTKETQYF.

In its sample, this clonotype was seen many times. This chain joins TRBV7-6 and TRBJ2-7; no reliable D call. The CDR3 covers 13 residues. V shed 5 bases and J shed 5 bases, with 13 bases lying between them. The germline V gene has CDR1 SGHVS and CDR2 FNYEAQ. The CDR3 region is CASSTKISDEQYF. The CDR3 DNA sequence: TGTGCCAGCAGCACAAAGATATCTGACGAGCAGTACTTC. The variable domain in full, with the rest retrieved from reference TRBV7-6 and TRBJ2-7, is GAGVSQSPRYKVTKRGQDVALRCDPISGHVSLYWYRQALGQGPEFLTYFNYEAQQDKSGLPNDRFSAERPEGSISTLTIQRTEQRDSAMYRCASSTKISDEQYFGPGTRLTVT.

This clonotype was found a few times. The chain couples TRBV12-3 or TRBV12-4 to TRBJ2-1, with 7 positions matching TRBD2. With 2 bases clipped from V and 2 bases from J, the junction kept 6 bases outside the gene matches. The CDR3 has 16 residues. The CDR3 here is CASSLSVGGAYNEQFF. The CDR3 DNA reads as TGTGCCAGCAGTTTATCGGTGGGAGGGGCCTACAATGAGCAGTTCTTC.

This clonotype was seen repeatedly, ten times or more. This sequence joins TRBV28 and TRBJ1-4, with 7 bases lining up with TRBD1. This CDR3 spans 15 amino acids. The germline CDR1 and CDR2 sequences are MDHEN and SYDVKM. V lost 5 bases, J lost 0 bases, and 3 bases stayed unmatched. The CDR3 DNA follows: TGTGCCAGCAGTGACAGGGTTGCAACTAATGAAAAACTGTTTTTT. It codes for CASSDRVATNEKLFF.

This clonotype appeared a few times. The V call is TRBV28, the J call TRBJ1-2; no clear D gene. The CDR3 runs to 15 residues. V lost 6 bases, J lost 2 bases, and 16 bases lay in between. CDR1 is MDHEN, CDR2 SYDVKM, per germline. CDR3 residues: CASSPPGGPNYGYTF. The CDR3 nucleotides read TGTGCCAGCAGCCCCCCCGGAGGGCCAAACTATGGCTACACCTTC.

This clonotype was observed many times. The CDR3 protein is CASSLVSGHNTEAFF. The DNA of the CDR3 is TGCGCCAGCAGCTTAGTTTCAGGCCACAACACTGAAGCTTTCTTT. The rearrangement uses TRBV5-1 and TRBJ1-1, with D hard to call. Germline assignment: CDR1 SGHRS and CDR2 YFSETQ. The CDR3 is 15 residues long. Trimming shortened V by 2 bases and J by 2 bases, and 13 bases separated the two germline ends.

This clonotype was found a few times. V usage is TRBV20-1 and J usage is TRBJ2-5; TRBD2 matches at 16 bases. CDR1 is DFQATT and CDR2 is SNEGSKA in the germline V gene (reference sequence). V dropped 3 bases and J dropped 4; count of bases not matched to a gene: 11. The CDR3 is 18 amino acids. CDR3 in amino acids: CSASPVGLAGGPVETQYF. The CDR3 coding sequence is TGCAGTGCTAGCCCCGTGGGACTAGCGGGAGGGCCCGTAGAGACCCAGTACTTC.

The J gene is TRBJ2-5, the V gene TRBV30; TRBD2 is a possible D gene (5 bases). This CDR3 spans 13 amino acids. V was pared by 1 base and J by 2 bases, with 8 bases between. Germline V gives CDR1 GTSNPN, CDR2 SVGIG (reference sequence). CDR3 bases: TGTGCCTGGAGTGCGGGATTTCAAGAGACCCAGTACTTC. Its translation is CAWSAGFQETQYF.

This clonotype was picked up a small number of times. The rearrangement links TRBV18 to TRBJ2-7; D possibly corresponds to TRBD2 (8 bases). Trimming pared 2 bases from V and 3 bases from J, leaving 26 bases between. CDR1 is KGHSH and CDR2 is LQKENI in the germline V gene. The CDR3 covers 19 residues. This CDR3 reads CASSPLAGGQPGSLYEQYF. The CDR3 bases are TGTGCCAGCTCACCATTGGCGGGGGGACAGCCCGGGTCCCTCTACGAGCAGTACTTC.